Presented here are 7 T cell receptor beta chains from one specimen sequenced in a study of CD8+CD57+ T cells in acquired aplastic anemia. The TCR beta profiling, which covered VDJ combination and CDR3 sequence, was carried out using genomic DNA as the template. A single record per CDR3 protein comes from TCRdb applying MiXCR to the reads. The sample consists of 200,000 to 250,000 distinct CDR3 sequences, around half of them appearing once. Sequenced patients had shown CD8+CD57+ cell expansion by flow cytometry. Sequencing input: sorted CD4+, CD8+, or CD8+CD57+ T cells (not recorded which) from PBMCs. The receptors originated from a human donor with aplastic anemia.

The V and J genes are TRBV20-1 and TRBJ2-7; no clear D gene. This CDR3 is built from 15 residues. V was clipped by 0 bases and J by 3 bases, with 15 bases between them. Germline CDR1 is DFQATT and CDR2 is SNEGSKA (reference sequence). CDR3 in amino acids: CSARDFNDNNYEQYF. CDR3 in DNA: TGCAGTGCTAGAGATTTTAACGACAACAACTACGAGCAGTACTTC.

The chain employs TRBV5-4 and TRBJ2-1; TRBD2 matches 9 bases. Germline CDR1 SGHNT, CDR2 YYREEE (reference sequence). V was pared by 0 bases and J by 8 bases, with 9 bases of the junction left unmatched. CDR3 length: 16 amino acids. The CDR3 protein is CASSLGSGGPFDEQFF. The CDR3 nucleotides read TGTGCCAGCAGCTTGGGTAGCGGGGGCCCGTTCGATGAGCAGTTCTTC.

In this sample, this clonotype turned up many times. V usage is TRBV9 and J usage is TRBJ2-1; D assignment may be TRBD1 or TRBD2 (5 bases each). Germline V gene lookup returns CDR1 SGDLS and CDR2 YYNGEE. CDR3 size: 12 residues. V shed 4 bases and J shed 5 bases, with 7 bases lying between them. CDR3 coding DNA: TGTGCCAGCAGCCGGGGCAACAATGAGCAGTTCTTC. This gives the protein CASSRGNNEQFF.

Here the CDR3 reads CASSVGLGGQETQYF. The CDR3 region has the DNA TGTGCCAGCAGCGTAGGCCTAGGGGGGCAAGAGACCCAGTACTTC. This chain links TRBV9 with TRBJ2-5; D tentatively fits TRBD1 or TRBD2 (6 bases each). The CDR3 consists of 15 residues. V lost 0 bases, J lost 2 bases, and 11 bases lay in between. Germline lookup yields CDR1 SGDLS and CDR2 YYNGEE.

A note on this clonotype: This may come from a read error, since a much larger clone is one base off. This chain uses TRBV12-3 or TRBV12-4 with TRBJ1-1, with a tentative D call TRBD1 (5 bases). The V end was cut by 4 bases, the J end by 4 bases, with 13 bases between. CDR3 length: 14 residues. CDR3 nucleotide sequence: TGTGCCAGCAGTTCCAGGGACCGGGCCACTGAAGCTTTCTTT. Residues: CASSSRDRATEAFF.

There are many counts of this clonotype. The chain combines TRBV12-3 or TRBV12-4 with TRBJ2-5; D not resolved. The V gene lost 1 base and the J gene lost 1 base, with 7 bases spanning the gap. CDR3 length equals 14 residues. CDR3 residues: CASSLEALQETQYF. CDR3 coding DNA: TGTGCCAGCAGTTTAGAGGCGCTCCAAGAGACCCAGTACTTC.

This clonotype was seen only a few times. One end of the junction does not line up with germline, which may come from a read error. The V and J genes are TRBV29-1 and TRBJ2-3; the match to TRBD2 covers 12 bases. The CDR3 consists of 14 residues. The germline CDR1 and CDR2 sequences are SQVTM and ANQGSEA. The CDR3, as DNA: TGCAGCGTCGAAGCGGGACTAGCGGGAGATACGCAGTATTTT. It translates to CSVEAGLAGDTQYF.